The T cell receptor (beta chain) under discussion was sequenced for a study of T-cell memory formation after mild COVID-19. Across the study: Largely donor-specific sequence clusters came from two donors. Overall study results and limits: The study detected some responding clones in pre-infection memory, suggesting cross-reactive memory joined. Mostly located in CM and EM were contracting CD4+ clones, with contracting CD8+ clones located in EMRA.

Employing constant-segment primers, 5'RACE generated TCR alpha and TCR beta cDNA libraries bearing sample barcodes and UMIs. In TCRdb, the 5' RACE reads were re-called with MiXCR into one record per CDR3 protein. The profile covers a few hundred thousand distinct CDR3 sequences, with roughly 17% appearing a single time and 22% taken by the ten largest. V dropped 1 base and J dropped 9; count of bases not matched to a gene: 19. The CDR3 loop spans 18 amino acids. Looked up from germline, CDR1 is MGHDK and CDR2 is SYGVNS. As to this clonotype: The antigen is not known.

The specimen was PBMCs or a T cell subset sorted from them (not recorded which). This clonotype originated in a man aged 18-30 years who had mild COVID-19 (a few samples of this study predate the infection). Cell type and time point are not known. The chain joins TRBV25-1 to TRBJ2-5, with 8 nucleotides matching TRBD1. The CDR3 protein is CASSEWRDDRGSSGSQYF. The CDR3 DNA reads TGTGCCAGCAGTGAATGGAGGGACGACAGGGGATCCTCGGGGTCCCAGTACTTC.